The 16 T cell receptor beta chains below come from one sample, sequenced in a study of Graves' ophthalmopathy and Graves' hyperthyroidism. RNA transcripts were the template, and TCR beta CDR3 regions were amplified from them. The first round was an RT-PCR with HTBI primers, and the second round was a multiplex PCR. TCRdb itself ran the multiplex PCR reads through MiXCR, one entry per CDR3 protein. The sample lists over 150,000 distinct CDR3 sequences, about 40% occurring once. Sequenced input: peripheral blood. The receptors were sampled from a woman in her thirties or forties with Graves' ophthalmopathy.

CDR3 region: CAWSRDINQPQHF. The CDR3 nucleotides are TGTGCCTGGAGTCGGGACATAAATCAGCCCCAGCATTTT. The chain joins TRBV30 to TRBJ1-5, with D possibly TRBD1 on 6 matching bases. Germline CDR1 reads GTSNPN; CDR2 reads SVGIG (reference sequence). The CDR3 spans 13 residues. V lost 2 bases and J lost 4, with 9 bases in between.

CDR3 nucleotides: TGTGCCAGCAGTTGCTCAGAAAGGTCTGTGCAGTACTTC. Residues: CASSCSERSVQYF. The chain is built from TRBV6-5 and TRBJ2-7; D not certain. Trimming shortened V by 4 bases and J by 9 bases, and 16 bases separated the two germline ends. Germline-derived CDR1 and CDR2 are MNHEY and SVGAGI. This CDR3 is 13 amino acids long.

This chain connects TRBV12-3 or TRBV12-4 to TRBJ2-7; D perhaps matches TRBD2 (5 bases). The CDR3 has 14 residues. The germline V and J ends were trimmed by 7 bases and 6 bases, with 19 bases remaining between them. CDR3 nucleotides: TGTGCCAGCACCCCCCCGGGAAAGGTCTCCGAGCAGTACTTC. Translating it yields CASTPPGKVSEQYF.

Written as DNA, the CDR3 is TGCAGTGCTAGAGATCTAGGACACAGGGGCACTGAAGCTTTCTTT. Protein product: CSARDLGHRGTEAFF. The chain has TRBV20-1 and TRBJ1-1; TRBD1 aligns across 7 bases. Germline trimming cut 0 bases from V and 4 bases from J; bases unmatched to any gene: 8. Germline CDR1 and CDR2: DFQATT and SNEGSKA (reference sequence). The CDR3 covers 15 residues.

This chain connects TRBV7-2 to TRBJ1-5; D uncertain. The CDR3 covers 15 residues. V gave up 2 bases and J gave up 6 bases, with 14 bases separating them. Germline V gene sequence: CDR1 SGHTA, CDR2 FQGNSA. CDR3 nucleotide sequence: TGTGCCAGCAGCTTAAGTCCGGCTGTGACTCAGCCCCAGCATTTT. It is translated as CASSLSPAVTQPQHF.

The chain carries TRBV20-1 and TRBJ1-1; D not resolved. Between the trimmed V and J ends, which lost 8 bases and 4 bases, there was a span of 14 bases. The CDR3 is made up of 12 amino acids. Per germline, CDR1 DFQATT and CDR2 SNEGSKA (reference sequence). CDR3 in DNA: TGCAGTTCCACCGAAACGGGCACTGAAGCTTTCTTT. Protein sequence: CSSTETGTEAFF.

The sample holds one count of this clonotype. The gene calls are TRBV6-5 and TRBJ2-5, with D perhaps TRBD1 (6 bases). V lost 8 bases, J lost 2 bases, and 12 bases lay in between. Looked up from germline, CDR1 is MNHEY and CDR2 is SVGAGI. The CDR3 has 13 residues. The CDR3 nucleotides read TGTGCCAGCGTTTATAGGGGGCAAGAGACCCAGTACTTC. It is translated as CASVYRGQETQYF.

This clonotype was counted at least ten times. This rearrangement joins TRBV5-5 to TRBJ1-3, with unresolved D. V lost 0 bases to trimming and J lost 2 bases, with 9 bases between them. CDR3 length: 15 amino acids. Germline V CDR1 and CDR2: SGHKS, YYEKEE (reference sequence). Written as DNA, the CDR3 is TGTGCCAGCAGCTTGGGGTGGGGAACTGGAAACACCATATATTTT. Its translation is CASSLGWGTGNTIYF. Full variable domain (outside the CDR3, taken from reference TRBV5-5 and TRBJ1-3): DAGVTQSPTHLIKTRGQQVTLRCSPISGHKSVSWYQQVLGQGPQFIFQYYEKEERGRGNFPDRFSARQFPNYSSELNVNALLLGDSALYLCASSLGWGTGNTIYFGEGSWLTVV.

This clonotype was counted ten times or more. The rearrangement uses TRBV6-5 and TRBJ2-7; 7 bases are shared with TRBD1. The CDR3 loop spans 13 amino acids. V lost 5 bases to trimming and J lost 9 bases; unmatched junction nucleotides: 10. The V gene's germline CDR1 is MNHEY and CDR2 SVGAGI. CDR3 in amino acids: CASSLDRPERQYF. The CDR3, as DNA: TGTGCCAGCAGTCTGGACAGGCCCGAACGGCAGTACTTC.

This clonotype was observed many times. The chain couples TRBV6-5 to TRBJ2-2, with 8 bases aligning to TRBD1. Losses at the gene ends were 4 bases for V and 7 bases for J; bases not matched to a gene: 11. This CDR3 contains 16 residues. Germline CDR1 reads MNHEY; CDR2 reads SVGAGI. CDR3 nucleotide sequence: TGTGCCAGCAGTTTCGCACAGGGGGTTTTTGTCGGGGAGCTGTTTTTT. This sequence encodes CASSFAQGVFVGELFF.

This clonotype is a singleton in its sample. The rearrangement uses TRBV30 and TRBJ2-7, with 9 bases aligning to TRBD2. From germline, CDR1 is GTSNPN and CDR2 SVGIG (reference sequence). The CDR3 loop spans 17 amino acids. J was trimmed by 2 bases and V by 4 bases; bases with no gene match: 15. CDR3 region: CAWTPPGTLAGAYEQYF. The CDR3 DNA sequence: TGTGCCTGGACCCCCCCTGGGACTTTAGCGGGGGCCTACGAGCAGTACTTC.

The DNA for the CDR3 is TGTGCCAGCAGTGGGCCGGAGGGCACAGATACGCAGTATTTT. As protein: CASSGPEGTDTQYF. The chain recombines TRBV6-4 with TRBJ2-3, with D tentatively TRBD2 (5 bases). Between the trimmed V and J ends, which lost 4 bases and 1 base, there was a span of 9 bases. Germline CDR1 and CDR2: MRHNA and SNTAGT. The CDR3 runs 14 residues.

The J gene is TRBJ1-3, the V gene TRBV7-6, with D maybe TRBD1 (5 bases). Trimming left V 5 bases short and J 0 bases short, with 14 bases between. The CDR3 is 16 residues long. In germline, CDR1 is SGHVS, CDR2 FNYEAQ. The CDR3 DNA sequence: TGTGCCAGCAGCCTTGGGGGAGGAGGCTCTGGAAACACCATATATTTT. Protein sequence: CASSLGGGGSGNTIYF.

There are many counts of this clonotype. This chain uses TRBV28 with TRBJ1-5, with D possibly TRBD1 on 5 matching bases. Germline values: CDR1 MDHEN, CDR2 SYDVKM. The length of the CDR3 is 19 residues. Trimming cost V 3 bases and J 4 bases, with 25 bases left between them. CDR3 DNA sequence: TGTGCCAGCAGTTTTCTCTCAGGTTGGACTCAGGGACTGAATCAGCCCCAGCATTTT. Translating gives CASSFLSGWTQGLNQPQHF.

This clonotype was found once. The J gene is TRBJ1-1, the V gene TRBV29-1; no clear D gene. V lost 1 base and J lost 5, with 23 bases in between. Germline V gene sequence: CDR1 SQVTM, CDR2 ANQGSEA. The CDR3 covers 17 residues. The CDR3 DNA follows: TGCAGCGTTGAAGTGAGTGGTAAGTGGACCAAAAGGACTGAAGCTTTCTTT. It encodes CSVEVSGKWTKRTEAFF.

This chain joins TRBV12-3 or TRBV12-4 and TRBJ2-7, with D tentatively TRBD2 (6 bases). This CDR3 contains 15 residues. Trimming cost V 8 bases and J 4 bases, with 21 bases left between them. In DNA, the CDR3 is TGTGCCAGCGGTCTGTGGGGCGGGAACGCTTACGAGCAGTACTTC. Its protein product is CASGLWGGNAYEQYF.